This T cell receptor beta chain appears in the sequencing data of a study of blood T cells in healthy people across ages (dated by TCRdb to the mid-2010s). Broadly, across the study: Template switching captured roughly one uniquely barcoded TCR beta cDNA molecule per two T cells in model experiments. Using deep sequencing normalized with unique cDNA molecular identifiers, the study measured how TCR beta repertoire diversity changes with age. Donors were grouped into four age groups: young (average approximately 16 years), middle-aged (under 40), aged (about 60) and long-lived (approximately 82). Donors of different ages were randomly distributed across sequencing lanes to avoid experimental bias. The study analyzed two additional independent replicas of 1 million unique cDNA reads from the same blood draw for two donors, one aged 18 to 29 and one aged 80 or older. General findings and caveats noted by the study authors: Compared with the aged group, more naive CD4+ T cells, fewer expanded clones and increased TCR diversity were shown by the long-lived group, suggesting age selection. A strong correlation was found between observed TCR beta diversity and the percentage of naive T cells measured by flow cytometry. Since profiling was done on bulk unsorted PBMCs, naive and antigen-experienced compartments could not be conclusively compared. Observed TCR beta diversity per million T cells fell roughly linearly with age, and a significant reduction was already apparent by age approximately 40. Because the CMV infection status of the donors was unknown, age-related changes in expanded clonotypes may potentially have been confounded. Estimates of total diversity based on one million sequenced T cells were regarded as lower bounds and as underestimates.

The library was made by 5' RACE. TCRdb records Illumina HiSeq 2500 as the sequencer. A second PCR of about 6 to 12 cycles was run with a J-beta primer mix and a sample-barcoded 5' primer. A template-switch 5' adaptor carrying 12 random nucleotides introduced a unique molecular identifier onto each TCR beta cDNA molecule. Each sample yielded at least 3 million CDR3-containing paired-end reads. First-strand cDNA synthesis was performed from all RNA using the Mint cDNA synthesis kit, with priming by a TRBC-specific oligonucleotide. All cDNA was treated with uracil-DNA glycosylase and then went through a first 18-cycle PCR with the universal primers M1SS and BC2_uni_R. The source study handled its data this way. Normalization of each sample was performed by random selection of 1 million high-quality reads, each carrying a distinct molecular identifier. Instead of being binned into consensus sequences, reads with shared molecular identifiers were discarded. CDR3 identification, clonotype clustering and error correction used MiTCR with a Q25 quality threshold and the strictest error-elimination algorithm. A nonparametric unseen species model using Euler transformation provided a lower-bound estimate of total TCR beta diversity. TCRdb reprocessing: public reads trimmed at Q25 with fastp, clones called with MiXCR, in-frame beta chains kept. Here each entry gathers all rows of one CDR3 protein and keeps the most common genes and DNA. V and J calls and clone size were set by TCRdb, not the authors. Here the sample has fewer than 1 million distinct CDR3 sequences; 44% occur a single time. The top ten hold roughly 19% of the sample.

Systemically healthy Caucasian individuals from Russia, about 38 in total and aged roughly 6 to 95 years, were included as donors. Around 10 milliliters of peripheral blood were drawn from each donor into EDTA-treated Vacutainer tubes. PBMCs were isolated by Ficoll-Paque density-gradient centrifugation, with at least 7 million obtained per sample. Total RNA, at least 6 micrograms per sample, was extracted from PBMCs with Trizol reagent. For every donor, flow cytometry on a PBMC aliquot measured the percentage of naive CD45RAhigh/CD27high T cells. Notes on this clonotype: What this receptor recognizes is not known. It has no much larger one-base neighbor in the sample; base qualities were not kept.

The TCR comes from a man in his sixties in good health. The sample taken for sequencing was blood.

CDR3 protein: CASSQDFGRNRVRIYEQYF. The nucleotide sequence reads TGTGCCAGCAGCCAAGATTTTGGCCGCAACAGGGTGAGGATCTACGAGCAGTACTTC. The chain links TRBV4-2 with TRBJ2-7, and TRBD1 may be the D gene, going by 6 matching bases. CDR3 length: 19 amino acids, cysteine to phenylalanine. The only DNA kept is the CDR3, 57 bases in frame from the first base. V loses 0 bases, J loses 3 bases, and the germline ends lie 24 bases apart. CDR1 and CDR2 are read off the germline V gene as LGHNA and YNFKEQ.